This entry concerns a single T cell receptor (beta chain). This clonotype was counted a few times. The antigen this receptor binds is unknown. Base qualities are not provided; no much larger clone lies one nucleotide away. CDR3 length: 16 amino acids, cysteine to phenylalanine. Only the CDR3 region is kept as DNA, spanning 48 bases read in frame from base 1. For CDR1 and CDR2, the germline V gene (reference sequence) lists SGHNT and YYREEE. The V and J ends are trimmed by 4 bases and 3 bases, leaving 17 bases between them. This specimen comes from a study of spatial heterogeneity in lung cancer (dated by TCRdb to the late 2010s). In terms of the full investigation: Donors were some 67 patients with early-stage, untreated non-small cell lung cancer from the lung TRACERx cohort. Follow-up PBMC samples were sequenced whenever available, with a median time to follow-up of 2 to 3 years after resection. Beta-chain transcripts were consistently detected in greater numbers than alpha-chain transcripts, which likely reflected higher beta-chain transcript abundance. In the raw uncorrected reads, each unique combination of TCR and UMI appeared more than ten times on average. TCR alpha and beta repertoires were quantitatively compared across multiple tumor regions, matched nontumor lung and blood in non-small cell lung cancer. Nonsynonymous mutation counts, determined by whole-exome sequencing of tumor tissue, were related to TCR repertoire features. At surgery, some 220 tumor regions, 61 to 75 matched nontumor lung samples and 45 to 60 PBMC samples were TCR-sequenced for both alpha and beta chains. The research as a whole found: Only roughly 15 patients were included in the comparisons of baseline and follow-up blood repertoires. Confirming at a functional level the hypothesis that regional TCRs recognize regional mutations was considered to require additional single-cell paired TCR alpha and beta sequencing. Ubiquitous expanded tumor TCRs were found in blood more often at tumor resection than at routine follow-up.

Library generation was performed with 5' RACE. Sequencing used a NextSeq 500. To allow correction of PCR and sequencing errors, the TCR library protocol tagged every TCR cDNA molecule with a unique molecular identifier. The original pipeline was this. TCR identification, UMI-based error correction and CDR3 extraction were all carried out with Decombinator tools. TCRs above a frequency of 2 per 1,000, corresponding to the top 1% of the tumor frequency distribution, were defined as expanded. Each repertoire was subsampled 100 times to 5,000 TCRs, after which Renyi diversity was computed with the R vegan package. CDR3 similarity networks were built from amino acid triplet string-kernel similarity, with CDR3s being connected when pairwise similarity was above 0.82. Using fastp at Q25 and MiXCR, TCRdb reprocessed the public reads and kept productive beta chains. CDR3 protein duplicates are merged, each entry listing the most common genes and DNA. These V and J calls derive from TCRdb rather than the authors' analysis. In all, the sample holds about 94,000 distinct CDR3 sequences, and 19% of those were seen once. The ten largest make up 21% of the sample.

Per the publication, the time point label means: blood at routine non-recurrence follow-up after resection. For TCR sequencing, whole RNA was extracted from tumor and nontumor lung tissue, or from cryopreserved PBMC samples, and no cell sorting was done. Only patients for whom sufficient RNA was available from at least two tumor regions were selected for TCR sequencing. The sample here was PBMCs, taken at follow-up. The TCR was taken from a male donor with early-stage non-small cell lung cancer. The rearrangement combines TRBV5-4 with TRBJ2-1; the D segment could be TRBD2, given 6 matching bases. The DNA sequence reads TGTGCCAGCAGCCCGGGCGGGACCCTGGGCTACAATGAGCAGTTCTTC. The translation is CASSPGGTLGYNEQFF.